Only one count was recorded for the clone carrying this T cell receptor (beta chain). The sample is drawn from a study of cytotoxic CD8 clonotypes in ibrutinib-treated CLL. At the level of the study: Of a cohort that held some 12 relapsed/refractory and around 15 treatment-naive patients, roughly 18 were IGHV unmutated. Investigators collected response samples after a median about 12 months of treatment, range 6 to 36.

Sequencing was performed with immunoSEQ multiplex PCR; in TCRdb, only in-frame clones are kept and a portion is missing. The table shows some 130,000 clones, with 80% to 90% occurring only once. Trimming removed 4 bases at V and 3 bases at J, with 11 bases between. The CDR3 runs to 13 residues. Germline V gene sequence: CDR1 SGHRS, CDR2 YFSETQ. The genes are TRBV5-1 and TRBJ2-7; D perhaps matches TRBD2 (6 bases). This specimen consisted of PBMCs, obtained after 24 months of ibrutinib treatment. The clonotype was recovered from a human donor with chronic lymphocytic leukemia. As DNA, the CDR3 is TGCGCCAGCAGCCGGGGGACGGACTACGAGCAGTACTTC. Translation: CASSRGTDYEQYF.